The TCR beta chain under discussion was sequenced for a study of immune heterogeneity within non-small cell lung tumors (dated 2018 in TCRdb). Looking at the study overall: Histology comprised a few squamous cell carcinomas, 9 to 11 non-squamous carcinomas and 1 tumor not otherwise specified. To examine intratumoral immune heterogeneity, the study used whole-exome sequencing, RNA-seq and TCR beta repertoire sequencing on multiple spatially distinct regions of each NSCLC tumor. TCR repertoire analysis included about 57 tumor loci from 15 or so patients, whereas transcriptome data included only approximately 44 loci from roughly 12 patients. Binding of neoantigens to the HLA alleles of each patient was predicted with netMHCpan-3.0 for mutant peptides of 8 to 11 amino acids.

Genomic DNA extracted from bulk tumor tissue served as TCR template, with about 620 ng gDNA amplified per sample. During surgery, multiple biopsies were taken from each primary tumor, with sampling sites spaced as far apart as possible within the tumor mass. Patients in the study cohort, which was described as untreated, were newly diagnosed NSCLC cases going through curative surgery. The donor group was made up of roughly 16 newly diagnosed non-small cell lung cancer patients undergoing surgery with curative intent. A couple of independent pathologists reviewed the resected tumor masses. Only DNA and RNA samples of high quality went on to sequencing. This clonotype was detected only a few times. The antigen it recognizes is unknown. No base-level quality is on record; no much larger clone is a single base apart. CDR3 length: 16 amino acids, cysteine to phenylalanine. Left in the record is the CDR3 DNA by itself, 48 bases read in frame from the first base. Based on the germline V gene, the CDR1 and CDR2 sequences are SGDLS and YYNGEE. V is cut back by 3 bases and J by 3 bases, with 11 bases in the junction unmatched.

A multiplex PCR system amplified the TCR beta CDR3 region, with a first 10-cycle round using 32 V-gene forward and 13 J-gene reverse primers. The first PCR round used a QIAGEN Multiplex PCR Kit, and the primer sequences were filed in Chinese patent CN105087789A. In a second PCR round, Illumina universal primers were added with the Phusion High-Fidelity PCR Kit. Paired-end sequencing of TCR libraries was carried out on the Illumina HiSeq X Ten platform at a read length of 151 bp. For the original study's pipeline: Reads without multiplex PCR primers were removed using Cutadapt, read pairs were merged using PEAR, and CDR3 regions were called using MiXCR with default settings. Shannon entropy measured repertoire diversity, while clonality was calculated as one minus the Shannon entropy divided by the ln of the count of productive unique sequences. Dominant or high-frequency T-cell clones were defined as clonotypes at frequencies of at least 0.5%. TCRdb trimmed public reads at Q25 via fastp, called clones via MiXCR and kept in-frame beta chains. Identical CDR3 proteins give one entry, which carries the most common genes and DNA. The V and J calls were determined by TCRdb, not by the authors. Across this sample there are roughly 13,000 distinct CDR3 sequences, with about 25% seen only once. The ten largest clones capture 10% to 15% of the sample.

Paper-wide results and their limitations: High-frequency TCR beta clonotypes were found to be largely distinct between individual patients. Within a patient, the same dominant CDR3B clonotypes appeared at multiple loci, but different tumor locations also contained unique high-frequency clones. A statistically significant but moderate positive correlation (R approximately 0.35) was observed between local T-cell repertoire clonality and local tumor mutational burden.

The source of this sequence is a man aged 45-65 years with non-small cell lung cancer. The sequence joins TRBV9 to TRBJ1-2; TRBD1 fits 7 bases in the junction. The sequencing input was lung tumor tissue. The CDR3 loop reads CASSANILGQDYGYTF. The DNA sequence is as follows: TGTGCCAGCAGCGCAAACATCCTAGGACAGGACTATGGCTACACCTTC. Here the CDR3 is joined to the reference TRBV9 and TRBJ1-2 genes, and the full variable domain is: DSGVTQTPKHLITATGQRVTLRCSPRSGDLSVYWYQQSLDQGLQFLIQYYNGEERAKGNILERFSAQQFPDLHSELNLSSLELGDSALYFCASSANILGQDYGYTFGSGTRLTVV.